This TCR beta chain was identified in a study of T-cell memory formation after mild COVID-19 (dated by TCRdb to the early 2020s). Broadly, across the study: TCR sequence clusters from the two donors were found to be largely donor specific. In two donors, T-cell clones that expanded and contracted after mild COVID-19 were followed by sequencing TCRalpha and TCRbeta repertoires longitudinally. The cohort was made up of two young adult volunteers, one female and one male, who were previously healthy. The full study reports these points: The second-wave clones that peaked on day 37 were not confirmed to be SARS-CoV-2 specific. The detection of some responding clones in pre-infection memory suggests that pre-existing cross-reactive memory T cells joined the SARS-CoV-2 response. From day 15 to 85, contracting clones showed balanced CD4/CD8 phenotypes, whereas a second wave of clones that expanded from day 15 to 37 leaned towards CD4+. Contracting CD4+ clones turned up mainly in the CM and EM memory subsets, whereas EMRA was where CD8+ clones were enriched. The study covered only two mild cases, and larger cohorts including severe cases with pre-infection samples were considered necessary.

Points on this clonotype: Its cognate antigen has yet to be identified. The sample holds no much larger clone one base away, and base qualities are not on file.

Instrument on record: Illumina NovaSeq 6000. TCRalpha and TCRbeta cDNA libraries were built by 5'RACE with constant-segment primers, adding sample barcodes and unique molecular identifiers. Trizol reagent was used to extract RNA from every sample. Amplification of the libraries took two PCR steps, and the second step added a second sample barcode plus Illumina TruSeq adapters. Sequencing of libraries was performed on an Illumina NovaSeq with 2 x 150 bp paired-end reads. Per the source publication's procedure: The reads were demultiplexed and collapsed into UMI-guided consensus sequences using migec v1.2.7. With mixcr v2.1.11, UMI consensuses were aligned to TRA and TRB V and J templates and assembled into clonotypes. Clonotypes were classified as expanded or contracted when called significant by both edgeR and NoisET, with noise models trained on biological replicates. For edgeR calls, a false discovery rate-adjusted p below 0.01 and a log2 fold-change threshold of 1 were applied. As an exploratory analysis of dynamics, max-normalized trajectories of the 1000 most abundant clonotypes were examined with PCA combined with hierarchical clustering. Each responding clone was given a CD4 or CD8 phenotype based on the CD4+ and CD8+ repertoires, which had been sequenced separately. In-frame beta chains were kept once TCRdb had trimmed the public reads at Q25 with fastp and called clones with MiXCR. Records with the same CDR3 protein are collapsed into one entry carrying the most frequent genes and DNA. TCRdb, not the authors, supplied the V and J calls. Present in this sample are around 320,000 distinct CDR3 sequences, around 27% of which were seen just once. The biggest ten clones account for about 13% of the sample.

There are 12 amino acids in the CDR3, from cysteine to phenylalanine inclusive. Solely the CDR3 DNA is kept, with 36 bases framed from the first base. From a lookup of the germline V gene, CDR1 and CDR2 are SGHRS and YFSETQ. V gives up 4 bases and J gives up 8 bases, and the segment between their germline ends measures 9 bases. Ficoll-Paque density gradient centrifugation was the method used to isolate PBMCs. Recombination linked TRBV5-1 to TRBJ1-4; the D gene cannot be named for sure. The clonotype was recovered from an adult woman who had mild COVID-19 (a few samples of this study predate the infection). The sample titles of this study are shuffled in the database, so cell type and time point are left out; the donor was told from shared clones. The sequenced material came from PBMCs or a T cell subset sorted from them (not recorded which). The CDR3 region: CASSPGSEKLFF. The DNA sequence is as follows: TGCGCCAGCAGCCCGGGGTCGGAAAAACTGTTTTTT.